Shown below are 24 T cell receptor beta chains from a single sample sequenced in a study of shared clonotypes between healthy human individuals. Here immunoSEQ multiplex PCR was the method, and the copy in TCRdb shows in-frame clones only, minus some. The data contain some 1.5 million clones, approximately 98% of them singletons. Sequencing was carried out using naive CD4+ T cells sorted from blood. The subset is: CD45RA+ positively selected. All receptors come from a man aged 30 to 39 in good health.

The chain carries TRBV4-2 and TRBJ1-5; 7 nucleotides match TRBD1. The germline CDR1 and CDR2 sequences are LGHNA and YNFKEQ. The V segment lost 4 bases and the J segment 0 bases; nucleotides outside the gene matches: 3. The CDR3 is 15 amino acids. For the CDR3, the DNA is TGTGCCAGCAGCCGAGACAGGGATAGCAATCAGCCCCAGCATTTT. Translating gives CASSRDRDSNQPQHF.

The CDR3 nucleotides read TGTGCCAGCAGCCTTCCCCGTCGACCCTACAATGAGCAGTTCTTC. Amino acids: CASSLPRRPYNEQFF. The V and J genes are TRBV5-4 and TRBJ2-1, with D unclear. V lost 4 bases to trimming and J lost 2 bases, with 13 bases between them. The CDR3 runs to 15 residues. In germline, CDR1 is SGHNT, CDR2 YYREEE (reference sequence).

The chain carries TRBV10-3 and TRBJ2-7; TRBD2 aligns across 16 bases. The CDR3 sequence is 16 residues long. Germline V gene data show CDR1 as ENHRY and CDR2 as SYGVKD. The V gene end was trimmed by 6 bases and the J gene end by 5 bases; junction bases not matched to a gene: 7. Here the CDR3 reads CAISGTSGRVWDEQYF. The CDR3 DNA is TGTGCCATCAGCGGGACTAGCGGGAGGGTCTGGGACGAGCAGTACTTC.

The rearrangement uses TRBV10-3 and TRBJ1-2, with D maybe TRBD1 (6 bases). Trimming removed 4 bases at V and 0 bases at J, with 12 bases between. The CDR3 is 15 residues long. Germline V lookup: CDR1 ENHRY, CDR2 SYGVKD. The CDR3 loop is CAISADRQANYGYTF. CDR3 DNA: TGTGCCATCAGTGCCGACAGACAGGCTAACTATGGCTACACCTTC.

The chain recombines TRBV5-8 with TRBJ1-1; D possibly corresponds to TRBD1 (6 bases). Germline CDR1 and CDR2: SGHTS and YDEGEE. The CDR3 is 16 amino acids. V was clipped by 4 bases and J by 1 base, with 17 bases between them. CDR3 sequence reads: CASSLPGQLPNTEAFF. Here the CDR3 DNA reads TGTGCCAGCAGCCTACCGGGACAACTACCGAACACTGAAGCTTTCTTT.

The gene calls are TRBV9 and TRBJ2-1; 10 nucleotides match TRBD1. Germline V gives CDR1 SGDLS, CDR2 YYNGEE. CDR3 length: 15 residues. V lost 0 bases to trimming and J lost 11 bases; unmatched junction nucleotides: 8. CDR3 DNA sequence: TGTGCCAGCAGCGTAGAGGGACAGGGGCCCCAGCAGCAGTTCTTC. It is translated as CASSVEGQGPQQQFF. The entire variable domain, with the rest obtained from reference TRBV9 and TRBJ2-1, is as follows: DSGVTQTPKHLITATGQRVTLRCSPRSGDLSVYWYQQSLDQGLQFLIQYYNGEERAKGNILERFSAQQFPDLHSELNLSSLELGDSALYFCASSVEGQGPQQQFFGPGTRLTVL.

The chain has TRBV27 and TRBJ2-7; no clear D gene. The CDR3 totals 14 residues. The V gene's germline CDR1 is MNHEY and CDR2 SMNVEV (reference sequence). Trimming pared 6 bases from V and 2 bases from J, leaving 14 bases between. The CDR3 nucleotides read TGTGCCAGCAGAATGGTAGGGTTCGCCTACGAGCAGTACTTC. Translating gives CASRMVGFAYEQYF.

The V call is TRBV11-2, the J call TRBJ2-5; 7 nucleotides line up with TRBD1. Germline CDR1 is SGHAT and CDR2 is FQNNGV. The ends lost 4 bases at V and 1 base at J; junction bases unmatched: 6. The CDR3 totals 15 residues. Here the CDR3 DNA reads TGTGCCAGCAGCTCAACCGGGACAGCCCAAGAGACCCAGTACTTC. This gives the protein CASSSTGTAQETQYF. Based on the CDR3 plus reference TRBV11-2 and TRBJ2-5, the full variable domain is EAGVAQSPRYKIIEKRQSVAFWCNPISGHATLYWYQQILGQGPKLLIQFQNNGVVDDSQLPKDRFSAERLKGVDSTLKIQPAKLEDSAVYLCASSSTGTAQETQYFGPGTRLLVL.

The V gene is TRBV11-2, the J gene TRBJ2-1; 9 bases map to TRBD2. The CDR3 has 16 amino acids. Losses at the gene ends were 6 bases for V and 10 bases for J; bases not matched to a gene: 16. In germline, CDR1 is SGHAT, CDR2 FQNNGV. DNA for the CDR3: TGTGCCAGCAGTTTCCGTGCGGGAGGGTCTTCGGGCGAGCAGTTCTTC. Amino acids: CASSFRAGGSSGEQFF.

V gene TRBV7-2 combines with J gene TRBJ1-3; D not resolved. This CDR3 has 13 residues. Germline values: CDR1 SGHTA, CDR2 FQGNSA. V gave up 2 bases and J gave up 3 bases, with 5 bases separating them. CDR3 sequence: CASSLFFGNTIYF. The CDR3 nucleotides read TGTGCCAGCAGCTTATTTTTTGGAAACACCATATATTTT.

The rearrangement links TRBV28 to TRBJ2-1, with TRBD2 matching 11 bases. Germline lookup yields CDR1 MDHEN and CDR2 SYDVKM. V was pared by 8 bases and J by 2 bases, with 8 bases of the junction left unmatched. The CDR3 loop spans 16 amino acids. The CDR3 is CASRLRLAGTYNEQFF. CDR3 nucleotides: TGTGCCAGCCGACTTAGACTAGCGGGGACCTACAATGAGCAGTTCTTC.

V gene TRBV6-1 combines with J gene TRBJ1-3, with D unclear. CDR3 length: 13 amino acids. Germline V CDR1 and CDR2: MNHNS, SASEGT. Trimming took 8 bases from V and 4 from J, leaving 12 bases between them. The CDR3 region has the DNA TGTGCCAGCCGAGGCTCGGGCGGAAACACCATATATTTT. Amino acid sequence: CASRGSGGNTIYF.

The chain employs TRBV11-2 and TRBJ2-3; the D is unclear. Germline V gene lookup returns CDR1 SGHAT and CDR2 FQNNGV. This CDR3 has 14 amino acids. The V gene lost 0 bases and the J gene lost 6 bases, with 10 bases spanning the gap. CDR3 nucleotide sequence: TGTGCCAGCAGCTTAGATCGGCAGGAGGATACGCAGTATTTT. As protein: CASSLDRQEDTQYF.

The rearrangement uses TRBV4-3 and TRBJ2-1; D is unresolved. This CDR3 is built from 16 residues. V was cut by 2 bases and J by 4 bases, with 15 bases left in between. From germline, CDR1 is LGHNA and CDR2 YSLEER. CDR3 loop: CASSQLRGDLYNEQFF. The CDR3 DNA follows: TGCGCCAGCAGCCAACTACGAGGTGACTTATACAATGAGCAGTTCTTC.

The rearrangement links TRBV7-9 to TRBJ2-5; D possibly corresponds to TRBD2 (6 bases). With 7 bases removed from V and 1 base from J, the gap between germline ends came to 19 bases. The CDR3 spans 16 residues. Germline V gives CDR1 SEHNR, CDR2 FQNEAQ (reference sequence). The CDR3 nucleotides are TGTGCCAGCACCGACTCAAACGGAGGGGCCCAAGAGACCCAGTACTTC. Translating it yields CASTDSNGGAQETQYF.

V usage is TRBV18 and J usage is TRBJ2-7; a weak D match, TRBD2 (6 bases). The CDR3 totals 14 residues. Germline CDR1 and CDR2: KGHSH and LQKENI. V lost 4 bases and J lost 3, with 13 bases in between. This CDR3 is CASSLGGNLYEQYF. The CDR3 DNA reads as TGTGCCAGCTCACTTGGAGGGAACCTCTACGAGCAGTACTTC.

This CDR3 reads CASSSRQRRGRNIQYF. The CDR3 DNA follows: TGTGCCAGCAGCTCCAGACAACGACGGGGGCGGAACATTCAGTACTTC. The chain combines TRBV11-2 with TRBJ2-4; D possibly matches TRBD1 or TRBD2 (6 bases each). Germline CDR1 and CDR2: SGHAT and FQNNGV. This CDR3 spans 16 amino acids. V was cut by 4 bases and J by 7 bases, with 20 bases left in between.

This clone appeared a single time. CDR3 DNA: TGTGCCAGTAGTCGACTAGCGGAGGCCTACGAGCAGTACTTC. Translating gives CASSRLAEAYEQYF. The J gene is TRBJ2-7, the V gene TRBV19; 9 positions match TRBD2. Germline CDR1 and CDR2: LNHDA and SQIVND (reference sequence). This CDR3 has 14 amino acids. The J segment lost 2 bases and the V segment lost 5 bases, leaving 4 bases of the junction unmatched.

The rearrangement uses TRBV2 and TRBJ2-3, with no clear D. Germline V gene lookup returns CDR1 SNHLY and CDR2 FYNNEI. The CDR3 is made up of 13 amino acids. V was cut by 6 bases and J by 2 bases, with 9 bases left in between. In nucleotides, the CDR3 is TGTGCCAGCAGGTTCCTACCCACAGATACGCAGTATTTT. This translates into CASRFLPTDTQYF.

The V and J genes are TRBV2 and TRBJ1-5; the match to TRBD1 covers 9 bases. Germline-derived CDR1 and CDR2 are SNHLY and FYNNEI. This CDR3 has 13 residues. V gave up 8 bases and J gave up 6 bases; unmatched junction bases: 5. DNA for the CDR3: TGTGCCAGCGATGGGACAGGGTCTCAGCCCCAGCATTTT. It translates to CASDGTGSQPQHF.

This chain links TRBV28 with TRBJ1-1; D is possibly TRBD1 (6 bases). The CDR3 extends over 17 amino acids. Between the trimmed V and J ends, which lost 1 base and 4 bases, there was a span of 19 bases. Germline V lookup: CDR1 MDHEN, CDR2 SYDVKM. Here the CDR3 reads CASSLSKQGRWSTEAFF. In DNA form, the CDR3 reads TGTGCCAGCAGTTTATCGAAACAGGGAAGGTGGAGCACTGAAGCTTTCTTT. Complete variable domain (other parts from reference TRBV28 and TRBJ1-1): DVKVTQSSRYLVKRTGEKVFLECVQDMDHENMFWYRQDPGLGLRLIYFSYDVKMKEKGDIPEGYSVSREKKERFSLILESASTNQTSMYLCASSLSKQGRWSTEAFFGQGTRLTVV.

Comment on this clone: This same CDR3 is encoded by further DNA sequences in the sample. The CDR3 loop reads CASSDRSSYNEQFF. The CDR3 region has the DNA TGTGCCAGCAGCGACAGAAGCTCCTACAATGAGCAGTTCTTC. This chain links TRBV2 with TRBJ2-1; perhaps TRBD1 as D (5 bases). Germline V gene lookup returns CDR1 SNHLY and CDR2 FYNNEI. This CDR3 has 14 amino acids. Trimming stripped 6 bases from V and 0 bases from J, with 9 bases between.

The rearrangement uses TRBV19 and TRBJ2-7; 10 bases fit TRBD1. The CDR3 is made up of 14 amino acids. Germline V gives CDR1 LNHDA, CDR2 SQIVND (reference sequence). The V and J ends lost 5 bases and 2 bases, in that order; junction bases with no gene match: 3. CDR3 residues: CASSPGTGAYEQYF. Here the CDR3 DNA reads TGTGCCAGTAGTCCCGGGACAGGGGCCTACGAGCAGTACTTC.

The V gene is TRBV12-5, the J gene TRBJ1-2; no clear D gene. The germline V gene encodes CDR1 LGHNT and CDR2 FRNRAP. The CDR3 is 14 residues long. V was trimmed by 4 bases and J by 3 bases, leaving 12 bases between them. The CDR3 DNA follows: TGTGCTAGTGGTTCCCCCCCGAACTACTATGGCTACACCTTC. Its protein is CASGSPPNYYGYTF.